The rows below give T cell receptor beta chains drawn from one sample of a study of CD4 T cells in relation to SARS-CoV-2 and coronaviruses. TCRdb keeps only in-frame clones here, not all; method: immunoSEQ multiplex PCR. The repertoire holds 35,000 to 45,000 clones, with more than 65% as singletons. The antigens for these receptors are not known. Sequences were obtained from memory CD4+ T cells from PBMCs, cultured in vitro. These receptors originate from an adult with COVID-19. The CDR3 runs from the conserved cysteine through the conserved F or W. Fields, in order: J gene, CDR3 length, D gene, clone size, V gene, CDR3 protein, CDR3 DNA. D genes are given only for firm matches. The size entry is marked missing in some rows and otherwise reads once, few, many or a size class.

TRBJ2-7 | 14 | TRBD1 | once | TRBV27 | CASSSGQGATEQYF | TGTGCCAGCAGTTCGGGACAGGGGGCGACCGAGCAGTACTTC
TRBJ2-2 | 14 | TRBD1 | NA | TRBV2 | CASSPGQAPGELFF | TGTGCCAGCAGTCCCGGACAGGCCCCCGGGGAGCTGTTTTTT
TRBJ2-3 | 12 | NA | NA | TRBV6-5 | CASSRGSDTQYF | TGTGCCAGCAGCCGGGGTTCCGATACGCAGTATTTT
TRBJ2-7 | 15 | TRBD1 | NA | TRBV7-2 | CASSFAGTGIYEQYF | TGTGCCAGCAGCTTCGCCGGGACAGGGATTTACGAGCAGTACTTC
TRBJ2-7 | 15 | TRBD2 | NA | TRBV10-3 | CAISESTSGRNEQYF | TGTGCCATCAGTGAGTCGACTAGCGGGAGGAACGAGCAGTACTTC
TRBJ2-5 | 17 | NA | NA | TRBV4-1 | CASSRGYLGVLWETQYF | TGCGCCAGCAGCCGAGGCTATTTAGGGGTGCTCTGGGAGACCCAGTACTTC
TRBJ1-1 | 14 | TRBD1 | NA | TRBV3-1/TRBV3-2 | CASSRTGANTEAFF | TGTGCCAGCAGCCGGACAGGGGCAAACACTGAAGCTTTCTTT
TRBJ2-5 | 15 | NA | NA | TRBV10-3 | CAISESGRYQETQYF | TGTGCCATCAGTGAGTCCGGCAGGTACCAAGAGACCCAGTACTTC
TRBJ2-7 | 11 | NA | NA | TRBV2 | CASKAFNEQYF | TGTGCCAGCAAGGCGTTTAACGAGCAGTACTTC
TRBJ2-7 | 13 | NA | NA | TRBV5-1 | CASSLADFYEQYF | TGCGCCAGCAGCTTGGCGGACTTCTACGAGCAGTACTTC
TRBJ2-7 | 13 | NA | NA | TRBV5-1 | CASSYGGSYEQYF | TGCGCCAGCAGCTACGGGGGATCCTACGAGCAGTACTTC
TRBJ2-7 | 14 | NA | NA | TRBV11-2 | CASSLFSGDYEQYF | TGTGCCAGCAGCTTATTCTCAGGCGACTACGAGCAGTACTTC
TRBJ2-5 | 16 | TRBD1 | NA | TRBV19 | CASSRITGAYQETQYF | TGTGCCAGTAGTAGGATCACAGGGGCTTACCAAGAGACCCAGTACTTC
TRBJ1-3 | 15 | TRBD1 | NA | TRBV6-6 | CASTLTGDSGNTIYF | TGTGCCAGCACCCTGACAGGGGACTCTGGAAACACCATATATTTT
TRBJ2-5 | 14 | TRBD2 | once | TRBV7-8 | CASSFRREGETQYF | TGTGCCAGCAGCTTCAGGCGGGAGGGAGAGACCCAGTACTTC
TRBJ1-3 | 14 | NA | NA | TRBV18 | CASSPNGRENTIYF | TGTGCCAGCTCACCAAACGGCAGGGAAAACACCATATATTTT
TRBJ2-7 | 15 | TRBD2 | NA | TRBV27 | CASSLRTSGKSEQYF | TGTGCCAGCAGTTTAAGGACTAGCGGGAAATCCGAGCAGTACTTC
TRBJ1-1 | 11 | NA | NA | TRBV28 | CASSLYTEAFF | TGTGCCAGCAGTTTATACACTGAAGCTTTCTTT
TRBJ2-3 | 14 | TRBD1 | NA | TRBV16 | CASSPQGATDTQYF | TGTGCCAGCAGCCCACAGGGGGCAACAGATACGCAGTATTTT
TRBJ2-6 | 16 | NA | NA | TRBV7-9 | CASSLLALSGANVLTF | TGTGCCAGCAGCCTCTTAGCGCTCTCTGGGGCCAACGTCCTGACTTTC
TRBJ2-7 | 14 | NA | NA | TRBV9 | CASSVGAGSYEQYF | TGTGCCAGCAGCGTGGGGGCAGGGTCCTACGAGCAGTACTTC
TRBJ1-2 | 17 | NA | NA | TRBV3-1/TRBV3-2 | CASSTGILDVGVYGYTF | TGTGCCAGCAGCACCGGAATTTTGGACGTCGGTGTCTATGGCTACACCTTC
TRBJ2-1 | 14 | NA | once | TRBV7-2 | CASNLGGPYNEQFF | TGTGCCAGCAACTTGGGGGGACCCTACAATGAGCAGTTCTTC
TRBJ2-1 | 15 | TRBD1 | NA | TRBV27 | CASSLDRERYNEQFF | TGTGCCAGCAGTTTGGACAGGGAGCGTTACAATGAGCAGTTCTTC
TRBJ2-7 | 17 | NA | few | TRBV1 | CTSSHVTPGQAMYEQYF | TGCACCAGCAGCCATGTTACTCCGGGACAGGCTATGTACGAGCAGTACTTC
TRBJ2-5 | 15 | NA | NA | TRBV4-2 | CASSPLGGRQETQYF | TGTGCCAGCAGCCCCTTGGGGGGACGACAAGAGACCCAGTACTTC
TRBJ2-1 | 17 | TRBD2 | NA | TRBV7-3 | CASSLIGLAGGHNEQFF | TGTGCCAGCAGCTTAATAGGCCTAGCGGGAGGGCACAATGAGCAGTTCTTC
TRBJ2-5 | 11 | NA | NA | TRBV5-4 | CASSGGETQYF | TGTGCCAGCAGCGGTGGAGAGACCCAGTACTTC
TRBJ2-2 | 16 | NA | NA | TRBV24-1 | CATSEMGQGYTGELFF | TGTGCCACCAGTGAAATGGGGCAGGGGTACACCGGGGAGCTGTTTTTT
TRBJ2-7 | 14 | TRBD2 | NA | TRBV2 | CASSRLAGNYEQYF | TGTGCCAGCAGCAGACTAGCGGGAAACTACGAGCAGTACTTC
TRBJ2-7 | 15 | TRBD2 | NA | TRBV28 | CASRLGGGPINEQYF | TGTGCCAGCCGCCTGGGGGGAGGGCCTATCAACGAGCAGTACTTC
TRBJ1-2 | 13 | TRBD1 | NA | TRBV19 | CASSIDRAGGYTF | TGTGCCAGTAGTATCGACAGGGCTGGTGGCTACACCTTC
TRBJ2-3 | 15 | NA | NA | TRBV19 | CASSMSNRFVDTQYF | TGTGCCAGTAGTATGTCCAACAGGTTCGTAGATACGCAGTATTTT
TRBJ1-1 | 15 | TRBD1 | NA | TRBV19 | CASSSGQALNTEAFF | TGTGCCAGTAGTAGTGGACAGGCCTTGAACACTGAAGCTTTCTTT
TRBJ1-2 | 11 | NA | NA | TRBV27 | CASSSGDGYTF | TGTGCCAGCAGTTCAGGGGACGGCTACACCTTC
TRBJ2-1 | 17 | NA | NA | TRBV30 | CAWSVSPTRREFVWQFF | TGTGCCTGGAGTGTATCCCCCACTCGGCGGGAATTTGTCTGGCAGTTCTTC
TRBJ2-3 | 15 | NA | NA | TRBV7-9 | CASSLGQLSTDTQYF | TGTGCCAGCAGCTTAGGACAGCTTTCCACAGATACGCAGTATTTT
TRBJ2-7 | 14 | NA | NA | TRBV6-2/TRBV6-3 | CASSWGPTAYEQYF | TGTGCCAGCAGCTGGGGCCCTACGGCCTACGAGCAGTACTTC
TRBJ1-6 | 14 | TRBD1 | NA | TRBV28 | CASSSDRGNSPLHF | TGTGCCAGCAGCTCGGACAGGGGGAATTCACCCCTCCACTTT
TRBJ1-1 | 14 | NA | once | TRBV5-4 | CASSYRGQNTEAFF | TGTGCCAGCAGCTATCGCGGACAGAACACTGAAGCTTTCTTT
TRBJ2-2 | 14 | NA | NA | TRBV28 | CASSPIALTGELFF | TGTGCCAGCAGTCCCATTGCTCTCACCGGGGAGCTGTTTTTT
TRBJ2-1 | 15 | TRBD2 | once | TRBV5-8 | CASSWGLAGGNEQFF | TGTGCCAGCAGCTGGGGACTAGCGGGAGGCAATGAGCAGTTCTTC
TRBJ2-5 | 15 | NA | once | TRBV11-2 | CASSSLSGRAETQYF | TGTGCCAGCAGCTCCCTTAGCGGCCGAGCAGAGACCCAGTACTTC
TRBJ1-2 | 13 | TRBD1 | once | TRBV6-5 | CASRRTGDYGYTF | TGTGCCAGCAGACGGACAGGGGACTATGGCTACACCTTC